Reported below is one T cell receptor beta chain. Its antigen specificity is not known. No base-level quality is on record; no much larger clone is a single base apart. V loses 4 bases of germline sequence and J loses 5 bases, and the interval between the two ends is 14 bases. The CDR3 contains 14 residues, cysteine and phenylalanine counted. Of all the DNA, just the CDR3 is kept, 42 bases in frame from base 1. Sequences KGHDR (CDR1) and SFDVKD (CDR2) are obtained from the germline V gene. These data come from a study of CD8+CD57+ T cells in acquired aplastic anemia (dated by TCRdb to the late 2010s). A note on the overall study: On average, sorted CD4+ and CD8+ cells yielded approximately 3 ug of extracted DNA, with a range of roughly 0.18 to 27.4 ug. Mean read counts for healthy donor samples were some 10 million for CD4+ cells and some 11 million for CD8+ cells.

TCR repertoires of sorted CD4+ and CD8+ blood T cells from severe aplastic anemia patients and healthy subjects were deep-sequenced in the study. Ficoll-Paque density gradient centrifugation was used to isolate peripheral blood mononuclear cells. Before DNA extraction, CD4+ and CD8+ T cells were sorted with FACS or magnetic beads. Overall study results and their limits: Roughly 30 CD8+ CDR3 sequences were found to be shared between patients and controls, but these sequences appeared to be highly expressed in patients and within the immunodominant clones of the patients. No significant difference in CD8+ Simpson's diversity was found between patients and healthy controls (P=0.060).

TCR beta VDJ combination and CDR3 sequence profiling used genomic DNA as the template. TCR repertoire sequencing was run on an Illumina HiSeq 2000. The authors' analysis ran thus. Repertoire assessment relied on Simpson's diversity index, CDR3 size and DJ length profiles, and TRBV/TRBJ rearrangement plots. The most abundant DNA sequence in the deep sequencing data was defined as the immunodominant clone. CDR3 amino acid sequences were checked for sharing between subjects and were compared against published repertoires and the VDJdb database. Through fastp at Q25 and MiXCR, TCRdb rebuilt clones from the public reads, retaining in-frame beta chains. Entries are consolidated by CDR3 protein sequence, retaining the most common genes and DNA. TCRdb assigned the V and J calls; the authors' analysis was not used. The sample profile shows approximately 170,000 distinct CDR3 sequences; under 75% of them were found once. Roughly 44% of the sample is taken by the ten largest.

Recombination linked TRBV24-1 to TRBJ2-7, and perhaps TRBD2 as D gene, on 6 matching bases. The sample comprised sorted CD4+, CD8+, or CD8+CD57+ T cells (not recorded which) from PBMCs. The receptor was derived from a human donor in good health. The nucleotides read TGTGCCACCAGTGAGCACGGGACTTCTAACGAGCAGTACTTC. Its translation reads: CATSEHGTSNEQYF.